One T cell receptor (beta chain) is described in this entry. The sample is drawn from a study of T cell repertoires in ileal Crohn's disease. Noted time point: inflamed ileum from the surgical specimen. The CDR3 loop spans 13 amino acids. Clones were read by immunoSEQ multiplex PCR, and TCRdb kept only the in-frame ones, dropping some. The profile shows roughly 15,000 clones, about three quarters of them singletons. Sequenced: ileal tissue. The sequence was obtained from an adult with Crohn's disease. This chain connects TRBV21-1 to TRBJ1-2. TRBV21-1 is a pseudogene locus. CDR3 sequence: CASSETASYGYTF. The DNA for the CDR3 is TGTGCCAGCAGCGAAACAGCTAGCTATGGCTACACCTTC.